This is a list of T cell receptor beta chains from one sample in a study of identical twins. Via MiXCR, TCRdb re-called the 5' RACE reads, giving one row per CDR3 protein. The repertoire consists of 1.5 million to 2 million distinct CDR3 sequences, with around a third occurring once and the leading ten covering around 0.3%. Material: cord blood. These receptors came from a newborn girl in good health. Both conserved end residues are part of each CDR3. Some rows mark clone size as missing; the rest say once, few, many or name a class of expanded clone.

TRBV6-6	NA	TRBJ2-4	CASSYSTLLAKNIQYF
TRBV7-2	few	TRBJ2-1	CASKWGQNYNEQFF
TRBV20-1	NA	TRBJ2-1	CSARDPRGGSYNEQFF
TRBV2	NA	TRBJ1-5	CASSDPRGSQPQHF
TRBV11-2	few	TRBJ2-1	CASSSLRGLGNEQFF
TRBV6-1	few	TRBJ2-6	CASSVRAGANVLTF
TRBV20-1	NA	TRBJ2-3	CSARGGVDTDTQYF
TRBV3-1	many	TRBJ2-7	CASSQTFTYEQYF
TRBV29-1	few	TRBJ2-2	CSVESTRTGELFF
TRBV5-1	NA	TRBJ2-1	CASSLGAQGWPSSYNEQFF
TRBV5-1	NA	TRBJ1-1	CASSDNNEAFF
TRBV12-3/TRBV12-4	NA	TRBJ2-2	CASRGTPVAGELFF
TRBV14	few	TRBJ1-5	CASSQFYLRFGDQQPQHF
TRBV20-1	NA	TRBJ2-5	CSARDPLVAAYQETQYF
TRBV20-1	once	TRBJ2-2	CSATSGGELFF
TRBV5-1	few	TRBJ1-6	CASRLGQGDWSPLHF
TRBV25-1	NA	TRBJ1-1	CASSEYRSTEAFF
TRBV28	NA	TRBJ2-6	CASSPPMFGANVLTF
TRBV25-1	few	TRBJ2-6	CASSDVGRGLPGANVLTF
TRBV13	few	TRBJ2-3	CASSAEGGAYTDTQYF
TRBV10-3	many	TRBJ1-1	CAISGDSVMNTEAFF
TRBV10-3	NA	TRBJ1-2	CAISESGGQSYGYTF
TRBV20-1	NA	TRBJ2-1	CSASSGASYNEQFF
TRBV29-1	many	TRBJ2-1	CSVDPGLASLREQFF
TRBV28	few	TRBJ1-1	CASSLDRVTEAFF
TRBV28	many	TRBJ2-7	CASSLVRRTYEQYF
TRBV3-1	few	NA	CASSRTNSYNEQYF
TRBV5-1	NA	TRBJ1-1	CASRGGLLAPEAFF
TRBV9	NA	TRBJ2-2	CASSPLGNTGELFF
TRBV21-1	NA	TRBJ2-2	CASLLAGANTGELFF
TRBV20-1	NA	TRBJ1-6	CSARGKAKWALPNSPLHF
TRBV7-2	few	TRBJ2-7	CASGDASYEQYF
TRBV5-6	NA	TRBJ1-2	CASGLPATNYGYTF
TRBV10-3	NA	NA	CAGATNGTNYEQYF
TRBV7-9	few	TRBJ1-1	CASSFLFGGNTEAFF
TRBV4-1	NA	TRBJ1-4	CASSQPPRVQTMVATNEKLFF
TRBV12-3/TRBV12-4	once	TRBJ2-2	CASTARYTGELFF
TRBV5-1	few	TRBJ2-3	CASKRRLATDTQYF
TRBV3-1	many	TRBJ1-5	CASSQGDSPNQPQHF
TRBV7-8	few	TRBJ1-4	CASSPRTGVGNEKLFF
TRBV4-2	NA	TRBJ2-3	CASSLRSGGFSTDTQYF
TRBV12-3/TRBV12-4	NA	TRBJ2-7	CASTPSGTGLSSTYNEQYF
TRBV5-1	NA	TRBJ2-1	CASSRWDRSIYNEQFF
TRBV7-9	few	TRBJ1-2	CASSYGPTGLNYGYTF
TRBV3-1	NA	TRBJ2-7	CASSPLAGKYEQYF
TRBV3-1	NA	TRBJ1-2	CASSQGSGYRDGYTF
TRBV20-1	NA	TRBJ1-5	CSASGWQVNQPQHF
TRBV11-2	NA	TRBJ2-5	CASSLGAFLRDRRQETQYF
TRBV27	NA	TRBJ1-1	CASSLSQGLTTEAFF
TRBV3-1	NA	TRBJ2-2	CASSRIRSTGELFF
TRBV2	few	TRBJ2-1	CASSGQYPSYNEQFF
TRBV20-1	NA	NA	CSASRGAETQYF
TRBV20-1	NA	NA	CSVSPGTHLNEQYF
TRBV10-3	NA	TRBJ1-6	CAISELTDNSPLHF
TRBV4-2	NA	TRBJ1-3	CASSQEKITGASAIARGNTIYF
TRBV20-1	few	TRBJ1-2	CSARDRSRATGVLYGYTF